A selection of T cell receptor beta chains follows, all from one sample in a study of T cell responses to AZD1222 COVID-19 vaccine. TCRdb keeps only in-frame clones here, not all; method: immunoSEQ multiplex PCR. The repertoire holds some 140,000 clones, roughly nine tenths seen once, with 5.5% in the top ten. The sequences come from peripheral blood, collected on day 0 of MenACWY control vaccination. All receptors come from an adult in good health. Each CDR3 is given without its conserved first and last residue. A clone size is listed for some rows: how often the clone was seen (once, few, many), or a class if it is expanded.

TRBV3-1/TRBV3-2,-,ASSQDLGRLAYNEQF
TRBV5-4,-,ASSLSLPPYNSPLH
TRBV4-1,once,ASSRGTSGGGADTQY
TRBV5-4,-,ASSRTSGTDTQY
TRBV19,-,ASSIRQGTGYGYT
TRBV30,once,AWSVQGYGYT
TRBV19,-,ASSNLGGKGEQF
TRBV6-5,-,ASSYGTGDRGYT
TRBV25-1,once,ASHNRAGNTIY
TRBV6-6,-,ASLHSGKEGEQF
TRBV19,-,ASSMSRGWSNQPQH
TRBV7-2,-,ASTNRENTEAF
TRBV29-1,-,SGTGQGGYGYT
TRBV28,once,ASSRSRNTEAF
TRBV18,-,ASSPEAGGETQY
TRBV6-2/TRBV6-3,-,ASSSLGTYNEQF
TRBV4-1,-,ASSQAVQSDEAF
TRBV24-1,-,ATSDAGDPNYGYT
TRBV13,-,ASSPRHLQGYEQY
TRBV4-3,-,ASSQSFYQGASSGANVLT
TRBV3-1/TRBV3-2,few,ASSLVGGSDTEAF
TRBV6-5,-,ASGRDSSYNEQF
TRBV18,-,ASSPRVNTEAF
TRBV19,-,ASTSPAGSFNQPQH
TRBV7-2,-,ASSQNTAGVLYGYT
TRBV7-2,-,ASSFGLEGSGN
TRBV19,once,ASRTTLDGQNTEAF
TRBV27,-,ASSFNGQIYGYT
TRBV11-2,once,ASSLLGDVGGYT
TRBV11-3,-,ASSPGGVRAEQY